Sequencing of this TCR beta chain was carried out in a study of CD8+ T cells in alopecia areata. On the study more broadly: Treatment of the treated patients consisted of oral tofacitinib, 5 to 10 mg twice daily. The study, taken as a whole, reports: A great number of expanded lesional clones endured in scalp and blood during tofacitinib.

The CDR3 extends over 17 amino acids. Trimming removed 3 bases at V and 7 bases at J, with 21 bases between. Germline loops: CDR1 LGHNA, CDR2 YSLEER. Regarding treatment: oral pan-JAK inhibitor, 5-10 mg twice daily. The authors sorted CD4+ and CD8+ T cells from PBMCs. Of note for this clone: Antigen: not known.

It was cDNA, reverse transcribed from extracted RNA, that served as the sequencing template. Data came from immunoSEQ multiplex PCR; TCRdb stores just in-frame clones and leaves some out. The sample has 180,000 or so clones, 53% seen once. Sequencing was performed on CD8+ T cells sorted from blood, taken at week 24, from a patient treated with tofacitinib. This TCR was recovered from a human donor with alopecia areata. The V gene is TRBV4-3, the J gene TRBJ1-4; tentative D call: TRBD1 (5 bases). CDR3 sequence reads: CASSHTRPRGGFEKLFF. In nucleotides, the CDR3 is TGCGCCAGCAGCCACACCAGACCGCGGGGGGGTTTTGAAAAACTGTTTTTT.